This T cell receptor beta chain was observed in a study of vaccination effects on CD4 cells after COVID-19. Study in general: Either the BNT162b2 or mRNA-1273 vaccine was given to participants in two doses. General study results and limits: Late post-vaccination, clones induced by infection and those induced by vaccine underwent marked clonal contraction.

Isolation of CD4+ T cells took place after about nine days of culture. Comment on this clone: Its antigen is still unknown.

V was pared by 0 bases and J by 5 bases, with 18 bases between. This CDR3 has 18 residues. From germline, CDR1 is KGHDR and CDR2 SFDVKD. Some clones are missing from TCRdb's copy, which holds only in-frame ones; the method was immunoSEQ multiplex PCR. The data contain about 70,000 clones, 77% of them seen just once; the ten biggest clones take up 2% to 2.5%. The TCR was taken from a human donor who received a COVID-19 vaccine. The sequences come from CD4+ T cells from PBMCs cultured without peptide, collected before COVID-19 vaccination. V gene TRBV24-1 combines with J gene TRBJ2-2; the D call may be TRBD1 or TRBD2 (5 bases each). The CDR3 loop reads CATSDLPWGHSGTGELFF. DNA of the CDR3: TGTGCCACCAGTGATTTGCCGTGGGGCCATTCGGGGACCGGGGAGCTGTTTTTT.